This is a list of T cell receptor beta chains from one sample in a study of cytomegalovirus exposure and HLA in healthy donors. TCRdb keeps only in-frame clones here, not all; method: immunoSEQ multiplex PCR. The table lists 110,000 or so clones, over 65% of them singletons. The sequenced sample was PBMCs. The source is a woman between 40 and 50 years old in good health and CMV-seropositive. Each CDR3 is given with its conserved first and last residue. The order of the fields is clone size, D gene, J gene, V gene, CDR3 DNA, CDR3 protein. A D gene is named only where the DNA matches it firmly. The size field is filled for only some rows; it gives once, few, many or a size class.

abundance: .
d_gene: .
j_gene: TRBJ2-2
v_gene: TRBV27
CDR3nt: TGTGCCAGCAGTTTTATGCCAGGGCTGGACGCCGGGGAGCTGTTTTTT
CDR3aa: CASSFMPGLDAGELFF

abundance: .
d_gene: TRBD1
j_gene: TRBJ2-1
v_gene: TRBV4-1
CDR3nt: TGCGCCAGCAGCCAAGCACAGGGGGCGGGATACAATGAGCAGTTCTTC
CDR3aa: CASSQAQGAGYNEQFF

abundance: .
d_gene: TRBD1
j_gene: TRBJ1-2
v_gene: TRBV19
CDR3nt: TGTGCCAGTAGTAGAGGGACAGGCGTCGGCTATGGCTACACCTTC
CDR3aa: CASSRGTGVGYGYTF

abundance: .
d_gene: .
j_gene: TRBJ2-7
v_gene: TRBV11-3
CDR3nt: TGTGCCAGCAGCTTTAGACTAGTCAATTCCTACGAGCAGTACTTC
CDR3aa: CASSFRLVNSYEQYF

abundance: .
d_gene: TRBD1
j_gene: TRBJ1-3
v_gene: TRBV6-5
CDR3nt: TGTGCCAGCAGCCCCGGACAGGGGGGTAGAAACACCATATATTTT
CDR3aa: CASSPGQGGRNTIYF

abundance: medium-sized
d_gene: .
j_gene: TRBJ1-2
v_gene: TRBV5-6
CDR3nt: TGTGCCAGCATCCATCGGGGGGCGGACTATGGCTACACCTTC
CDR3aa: CASIHRGADYGYTF

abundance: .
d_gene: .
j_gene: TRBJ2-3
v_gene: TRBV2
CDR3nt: TGTGCCAGCACCGGGACTGGTAAGATAACGCAGTATTTT
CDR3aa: CASTGTGKITQYF

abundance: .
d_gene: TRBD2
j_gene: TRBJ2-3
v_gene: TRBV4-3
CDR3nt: TGCGCCAGCAGCCTCCAACTAGCGGGGCGCGATACGCAGTATTTT
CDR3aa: CASSLQLAGRDTQYF

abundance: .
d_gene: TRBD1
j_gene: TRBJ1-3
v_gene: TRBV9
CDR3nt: TGTGCCAGCCGGGGAGACAGGGGACCCAACACCATATATTTT
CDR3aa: CASRGDRGPNTIYF

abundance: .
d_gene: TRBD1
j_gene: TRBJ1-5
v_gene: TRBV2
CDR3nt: TGTGCCAGCATGGACGGGGGGACAGGGAATCAGCCCCAGCATTTT
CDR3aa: CASMDGGTGNQPQHF

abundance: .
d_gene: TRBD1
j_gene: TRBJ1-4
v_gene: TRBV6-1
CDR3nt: TGTGCCAGCAGAGACAGGGCAACTAATGAAAAACTGTTTTTT
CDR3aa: CASRDRATNEKLFF

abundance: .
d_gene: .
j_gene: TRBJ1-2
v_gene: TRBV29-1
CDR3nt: TGCAGCGTTGAAGGTTCCGGGACATTTAATGGCTACACCTTC
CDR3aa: CSVEGSGTFNGYTF

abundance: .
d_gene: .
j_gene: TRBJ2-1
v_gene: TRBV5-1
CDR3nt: TGCGCCAGCAGCTTGGGAGGGTCGAATGAGCAGTTCTTC
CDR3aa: CASSLGGSNEQFF

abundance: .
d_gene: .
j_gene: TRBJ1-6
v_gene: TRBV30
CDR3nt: TGTGCCTGGAGTGTACAGGGTAATTCACCCCTCCACTTT
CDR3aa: CAWSVQGNSPLHF

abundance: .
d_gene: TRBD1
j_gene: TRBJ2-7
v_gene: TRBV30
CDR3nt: TGTGCCTGGAGAGGGACAGGGGGTATCGCCTACGAGCAGTACTTC
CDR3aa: CAWRGTGGIAYEQYF

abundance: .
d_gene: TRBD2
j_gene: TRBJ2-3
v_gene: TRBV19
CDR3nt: TGTGCCAGTACCGACCGTGCGGGAGGCCAGGCAGATACGCAGTATTTT
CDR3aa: CASTDRAGGQADTQYF

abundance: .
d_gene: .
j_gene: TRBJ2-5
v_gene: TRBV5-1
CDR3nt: TGCGCCAGCCGTGAAGAAGGACAGTTTCAAGAGACCCAGTACTTC
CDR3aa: CASREEGQFQETQYF

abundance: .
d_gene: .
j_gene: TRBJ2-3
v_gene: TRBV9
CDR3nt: TGTGCCAGCAGCCCCAATTCGGCGCGGGGTCCAGATACGCAGTATTTT
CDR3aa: CASSPNSARGPDTQYF

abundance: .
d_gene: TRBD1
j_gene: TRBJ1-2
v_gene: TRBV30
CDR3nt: TGTGCCTGGAGTGGGACAGGGGGCTATGGCTACACCTTC
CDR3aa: CAWSGTGGYGYTF

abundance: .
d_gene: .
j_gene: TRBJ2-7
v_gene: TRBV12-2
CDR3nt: TGTGCAAGTCGCCAGGGACTAGCGCACGAGCAGTACTTC
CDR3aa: CASRQGLAHEQYF

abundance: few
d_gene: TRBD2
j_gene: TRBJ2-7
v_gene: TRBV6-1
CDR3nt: TGTGCCGGGGGGCCAGCGGGAGCTTACGAGCAGTACTTC
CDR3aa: CAGGPAGAYEQYF

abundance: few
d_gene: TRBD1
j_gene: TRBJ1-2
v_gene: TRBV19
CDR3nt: TGTGCCAGTAGTATAAAGGGACAGGGTTATGGCTACACCTTC
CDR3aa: CASSIKGQGYGYTF

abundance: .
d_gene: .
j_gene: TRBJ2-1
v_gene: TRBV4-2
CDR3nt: TGTGCCAGCAGCCAAGCTAGGGGCCTTTACTACAATGAGCAGTTCTTC
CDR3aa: CASSQARGLYYNEQFF

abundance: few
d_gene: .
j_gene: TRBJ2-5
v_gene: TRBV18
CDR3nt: TGTGCCAGCTCACCCAAAACCTCCAGGGACCAAGAGACCCAGTACTTC
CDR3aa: CASSPKTSRDQETQYF

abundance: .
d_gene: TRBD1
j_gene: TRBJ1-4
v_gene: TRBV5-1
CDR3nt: TGCGCCAGCAGCTACCTACAGGGGATTAATGAAAAACTGTTTTTT
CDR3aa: CASSYLQGINEKLFF

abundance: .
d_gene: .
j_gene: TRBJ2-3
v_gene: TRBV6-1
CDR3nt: TGTGCCACCGTGGCAGGGGGCACAGATACGCAGTATTTT
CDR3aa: CATVAGGTDTQYF

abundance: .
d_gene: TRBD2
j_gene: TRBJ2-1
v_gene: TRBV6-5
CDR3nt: TGTGCCAGCAGTTACTATTCCGGGAGGACCTACAATGAGCAGTTCTTC
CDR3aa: CASSYYSGRTYNEQFF

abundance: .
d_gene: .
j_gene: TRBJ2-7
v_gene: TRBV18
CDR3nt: TGTGCCAGCTCCCCCGTCGGTGACGAGCAGTACTTC
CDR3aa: CASSPVGDEQYF

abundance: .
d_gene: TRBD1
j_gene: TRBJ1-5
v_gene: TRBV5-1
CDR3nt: TGCGCCAGCAGCTTGGTTTATCAGGACAGGGACTCATATAGCAATCAGCCCCAGCATTTT
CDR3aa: CASSLVYQDRDSYSNQPQHF

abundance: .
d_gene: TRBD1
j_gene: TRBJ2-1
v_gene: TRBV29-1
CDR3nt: TGCAGCGTCACAGGGGGACAGACCTACAATGAGCAGTTCTTC
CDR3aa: CSVTGGQTYNEQFF

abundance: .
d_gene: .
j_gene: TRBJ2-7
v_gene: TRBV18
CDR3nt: TGTGCCAGCTCACCCCCCAGGGTCAAGGGTTACGAGCAGTACTTC
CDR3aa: CASSPPRVKGYEQYF

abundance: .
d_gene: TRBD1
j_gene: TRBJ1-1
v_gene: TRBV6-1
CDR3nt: TGTGCCAGCAGTGAAAGAAGAGTTACAGGGGAGGACACTGAAGCTTTCTTT
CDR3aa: CASSERRVTGEDTEAFF

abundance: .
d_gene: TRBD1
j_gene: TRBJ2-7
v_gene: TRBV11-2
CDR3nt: TGTGCCAGCAGCTCATGGGACAGGGACTCCTACGAGCAGTACTTC
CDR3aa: CASSSWDRDSYEQYF

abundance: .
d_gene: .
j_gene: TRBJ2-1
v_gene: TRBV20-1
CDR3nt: TGCAGTGCCACCAGATTAAATGAGCAGTTCTTC
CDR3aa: CSATRLNEQFF

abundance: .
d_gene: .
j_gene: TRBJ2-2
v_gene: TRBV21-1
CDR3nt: TGTGCCAGCACCGAGCTACTAGCGGGAGGTGACACCGGGGAGCTGTTTTTT
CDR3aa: CASTELLAGGDTGELFF

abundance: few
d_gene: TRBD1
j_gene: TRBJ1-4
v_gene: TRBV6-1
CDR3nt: TGTGCCAGCAGTGAAGGGATCATGGGGACAGGCTTTTTT
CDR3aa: CASSEGIMGTGFF

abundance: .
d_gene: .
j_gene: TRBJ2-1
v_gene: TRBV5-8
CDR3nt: TGTGCCAGCAGCTTGTTAGGGGCCGGTGAGCAGTTCTTC
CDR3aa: CASSLLGAGEQFF

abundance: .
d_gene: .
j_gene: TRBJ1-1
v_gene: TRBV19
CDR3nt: TGTGCCAGTAGGGACGGGACACCGAACACTGAAGCTTTCTTT
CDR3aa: CASRDGTPNTEAFF

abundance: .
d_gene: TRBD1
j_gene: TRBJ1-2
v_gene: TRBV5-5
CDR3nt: TGTGCCAGCAGCTCCGGGACAGACGGAGGGTATGGCTACACCTTC
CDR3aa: CASSSGTDGGYGYTF

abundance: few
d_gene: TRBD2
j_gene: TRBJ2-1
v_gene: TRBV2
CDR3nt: TGTGCCAGCAGACGGAGCCTAGCGGGGACGAATGAGCAGTTCTTC
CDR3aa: CASRRSLAGTNEQFF

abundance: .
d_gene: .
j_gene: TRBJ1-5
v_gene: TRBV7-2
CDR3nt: TGTGCCAGCAGCTTACCGGGACAAGGCAATCAGCCCCAGCATTTT
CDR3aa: CASSLPGQGNQPQHF

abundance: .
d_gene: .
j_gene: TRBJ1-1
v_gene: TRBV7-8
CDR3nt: TGTGCCAGCAACAGACTGCTACAGCGGGCTTTCTTT
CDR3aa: CASNRLLQRAFF

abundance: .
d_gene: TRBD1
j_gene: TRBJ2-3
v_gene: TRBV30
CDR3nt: TGTGCCTGGAGTAACGCCCTGGGACAGCTCCTCGAAACAGATACGCAGTATTTT
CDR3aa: CAWSNALGQLLETDTQYF

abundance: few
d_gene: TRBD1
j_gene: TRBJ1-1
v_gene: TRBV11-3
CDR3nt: TGTGCCAGCAGCAAACCCAGACAGGGGGCGGACACTGAAGCTTTCTTT
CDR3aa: CASSKPRQGADTEAFF

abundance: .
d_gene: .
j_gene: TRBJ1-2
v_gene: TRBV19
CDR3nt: TGTGCCAGTAGTATACAGGGTCTAAACTATGGCTACACCTTC
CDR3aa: CASSIQGLNYGYTF

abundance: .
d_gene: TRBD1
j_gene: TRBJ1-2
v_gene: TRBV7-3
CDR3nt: TGTGCCAGCAGCTCCGGACAGGGCGGCGGCTACACCTTC
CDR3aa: CASSSGQGGGYTF

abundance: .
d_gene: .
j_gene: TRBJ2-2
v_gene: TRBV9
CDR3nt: TGTGCCAGCAGCTTGACAGGGACTAACACCGGGGAGCTGTTTTTT
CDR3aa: CASSLTGTNTGELFF

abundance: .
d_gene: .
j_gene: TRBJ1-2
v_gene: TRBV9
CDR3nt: TGTGCCAGCAGCGTTAGCTACTATGGCTACACCTTC
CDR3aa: CASSVSYYGYTF

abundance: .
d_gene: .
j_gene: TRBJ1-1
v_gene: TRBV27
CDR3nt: TGTGCCAGCAGTCCTAGGGACACCCCGGCCACTGAAGCTTTCTTT
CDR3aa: CASSPRDTPATEAFF

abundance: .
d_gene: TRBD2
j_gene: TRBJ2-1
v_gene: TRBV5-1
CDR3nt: TGCGCCAGCAGAAACCTAGCGGGAGGGATCAATGAGCAGTTCTTC
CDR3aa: CASRNLAGGINEQFF

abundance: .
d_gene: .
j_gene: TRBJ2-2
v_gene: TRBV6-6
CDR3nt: TGTGCCAGCGGAGTCCAGGGTAACACCGGGGAGCTGTTTTTT
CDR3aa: CASGVQGNTGELFF

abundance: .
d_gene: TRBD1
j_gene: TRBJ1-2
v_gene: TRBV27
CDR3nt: TGTGCCAGCAGTCAAAATGGACAGGGGGCGTATGGCTACACCTTC
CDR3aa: CASSQNGQGAYGYTF

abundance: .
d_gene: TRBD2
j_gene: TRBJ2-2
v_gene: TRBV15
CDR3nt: TGTGCCACCAGCAGAGGGGCGGGAGAGGGCGGGGAGCTGTTTTTT
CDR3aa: CATSRGAGEGGELFF

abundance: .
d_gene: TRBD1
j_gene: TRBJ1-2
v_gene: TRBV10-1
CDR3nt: TGCGCCAGCAGAGAGGCTAGGACAGGAGCCAACTATGGCTACACCTTC
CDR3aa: CASREARTGANYGYTF